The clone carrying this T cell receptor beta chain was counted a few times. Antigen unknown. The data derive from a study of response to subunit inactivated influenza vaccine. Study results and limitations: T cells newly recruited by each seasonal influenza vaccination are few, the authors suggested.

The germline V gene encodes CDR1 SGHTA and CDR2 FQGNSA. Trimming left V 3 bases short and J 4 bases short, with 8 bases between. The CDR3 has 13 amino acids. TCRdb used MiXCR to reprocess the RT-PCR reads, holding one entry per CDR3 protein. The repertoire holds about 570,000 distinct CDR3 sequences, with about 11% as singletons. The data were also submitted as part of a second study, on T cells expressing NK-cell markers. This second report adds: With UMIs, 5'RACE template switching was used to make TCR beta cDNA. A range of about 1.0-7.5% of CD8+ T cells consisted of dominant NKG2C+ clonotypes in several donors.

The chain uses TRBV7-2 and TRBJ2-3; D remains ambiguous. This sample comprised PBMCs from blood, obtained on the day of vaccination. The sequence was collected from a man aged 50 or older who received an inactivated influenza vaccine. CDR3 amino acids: CASSFFGADTQYF. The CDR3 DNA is TGTGCCAGCAGCTTTTTCGGAGCAGATACGCAGTATTTT.